This TCR beta chain was sequenced in a study of cytomegalovirus exposure and HLA in healthy donors. Study as a whole: Assignment to the Caucasian-associated ancestry cluster applied to over 70% of the approximately 400 genotyped donors.

PCR was performed using 60 Vbeta and 13 Jbeta primers. Some clones are missing from TCRdb's copy, which holds only in-frame ones; the method was immunoSEQ multiplex PCR. The sample yields 65,000 to 75,000 clones, around 80% seen once. Specimen: PBMCs. This TCR came from a man aged 50 to 60 in good health and CMV-seronegative.

CDR3 nucleotide sequence: TGTGCCAGCAGCATCAATCCCGGGTCAAACTATGGCTACACCTTC. Translated, it gives CASSINPGSNYGYTF. The chain links TRBV7-9 to TRBJ1-2; D gene ambiguous. V dropped 5 bases and J dropped 2 bases, with 15 bases sitting between them. The V gene's germline CDR1 is SEHNR and CDR2 FQNEAQ (reference sequence). CDR3 length: 15 residues.